Below, 19 T cell receptor beta chains from the same sample are listed, as sequenced in a study of T cell responses to AZD1222 COVID-19 vaccine. Profiled with immunoSEQ multiplex PCR; TCRdb holds only in-frame clones, not every one. The table records roughly 120,000 clones, about nine tenths of them present only once. The sample in question was peripheral blood, obtained on day 0 of AZD1222 vaccination. The receptors derive from an adult in good health.

The V and J genes are TRBV19 and TRBJ2-7; D is unresolved. The germline V gene encodes CDR1 LNHDA and CDR2 SQIVND (reference sequence). CDR3 size: 13 residues. Trimming removed 5 bases from V and 2 bases from J, with 10 bases in between. CDR3 bases: TGTGCCAGTAGTCGCCCAAACACCTACGAGCAGTACTTC. Translation gives CASSRPNTYEQYF.

The genes are TRBV6-5 and TRBJ2-1; 11 positions agree with TRBD2. Trimming at V came to 6 bases and at J to 6 bases, leaving 7 bases not matched to a gene. The CDR3 is 15 residues long. Germline V gene lookup returns CDR1 MNHEY and CDR2 SVGAGI. CDR3 residues: CASSLAGGTANEQFF. CDR3 sequence (DNA): TGTGCCAGCAGCCTAGCGGGGGGAACAGCCAATGAGCAGTTCTTC.

The chain has TRBV12-1 and TRBJ1-1. TRBV12-1 is termed a pseudogene. The CDR3 runs 13 residues. CDR3 loop: CASSPVDAPWAFF. The CDR3, as DNA: TGTGCCAGCAGCCCGGTGGATGCGCCTTGGGCTTTCTTT.

V and J are TRBV5-1 and TRBJ2-3; D is possibly TRBD2 (5 bases). Between the trimmed V and J ends, which lost 3 bases and 0 bases, there was a span of 11 bases. CDR3 size: 15 residues. Per germline, CDR1 SGHRS and CDR2 YFSETQ. The chain's CDR3 is CASSSMGGSTDTQYF. The DNA for the CDR3 is TGCGCCAGCAGCTCGATGGGCGGGAGCACAGATACGCAGTATTTT.

The chain couples TRBV13 to TRBJ2-2; D not resolved. Germline V gene data show CDR1 as PRHDT and CDR2 as FYEKMQ (reference sequence). V dropped 1 base and J dropped 6 bases, with 15 bases sitting between them. The CDR3 totals 16 residues. DNA for the CDR3: TGTGCCAGCAGCTTAGAAGCATCCCCCCTCCCCGGGGAGCTGTTTTTT. It specifies CASSLEASPLPGELFF.

The chain is built from TRBV4-1 and TRBJ1-2; D perhaps matches TRBD1 (6 bases). The CDR3 runs 15 residues. V gave up 3 bases and J gave up 3 bases, with 14 bases separating them. CDR1 is MGHRA and CDR2 is YSYEKL in the germline V gene. CDR3 coding DNA: TGCGCCAGCAGCCACCTAAGGGCAGGGGACTATGGCTACACCTTC. It yields the protein CASSHLRAGDYGYTF.

This chain uses TRBV19 with TRBJ2-7; 7 bases map to TRBD1. Germline V gene lookup returns CDR1 LNHDA and CDR2 SQIVND (reference sequence). CDR3 length equals 12 residues. Trimming cost V 7 bases and J 2 bases; bases outside gene matches: 2. The CDR3 nucleotides are TGTGCCAGTAAGGGACAGACCTACGAGCAGTACTTC. The encoded protein is CASKGQTYEQYF.

The chain employs TRBV19 and TRBJ2-2, with 11 positions matching TRBD1. Germline CDR1 reads LNHDA; CDR2 reads SQIVND (reference sequence). The V segment lost 7 bases and the J segment 7 bases; nucleotides outside the gene matches: 5. This CDR3 contains 14 residues. CDR3 amino acids: CASTDRGQIGELFF. The CDR3, as DNA: TGTGCCAGTACGGACAGGGGGCAGATCGGGGAGCTGTTTTTT. The entire variable domain, with the rest obtained from reference TRBV19 and TRBJ2-2, is as follows: DGGITQSPKYLFRKEGQNVTLSCEQNLNHDAMYWYRQDPGQGLRLIYYSQIVNDFQKGDIAEGYSVSREKKESFPLTVTSAQKNPTAFYLCASTDRGQIGELFFGEGSRLTVL.

The chain combines TRBV7-8 with TRBJ2-3; 9 bases match TRBD1. The V gene end was trimmed by 6 bases and the J gene end by 5 bases; junction bases not matched to a gene: 6. Looked up from germline, CDR1 is SGHVS and CDR2 is FQNEAQ. The CDR3 runs to 14 residues. CDR3 DNA sequence: TGTGCCAGCAGGACAGGGGGGGCGGGAGATACGCAGTATTTT. It translates to CASRTGGAGDTQYF.

This clone appeared a few times. The rearrangement joins TRBV27 to TRBJ2-1, with 11 nucleotides matching TRBD1. CDR1 MNHEY and CDR2 SMNVEV come from the germline V gene (reference sequence). Trimming removed 5 bases from V and 3 bases from J; junction bases left unmatched: 3. The CDR3 has 15 amino acids. For the CDR3, the DNA is TGTGCCAGCAGTCAGGACAGGGGGCACTACAATGAGCAGTTCTTC. It yields the protein CASSQDRGHYNEQFF.

V is TRBV27 and J is TRBJ2-3, with unresolved D. Trimming left V 3 bases short and J 6 bases short, with 16 bases between. The CDR3 has 15 residues. Germline CDR1 reads MNHEY; CDR2 reads SMNVEV (reference sequence). CDR3 bases: TGTGCCAGCAGTTTGTTTGCCTCGTTTTCGGATACGCAGTATTTT. The encoded protein is CASSLFASFSDTQYF.

This rearrangement joins TRBV30 to TRBJ2-7; D gene unclear. Trimming took off 2 bases at V and 6 bases at J, with 14 bases between the two ends. The V gene's germline CDR1 is GTSNPN and CDR2 SVGIG (reference sequence). This CDR3 is built from 13 residues. The CDR3 sequence: CAWSRAQVVEQYF. CDR3 nucleotides: TGTGCCTGGAGTAGGGCCCAGGTGGTCGAGCAGTACTTC.

V and J are TRBV6-5 and TRBJ1-6; no clear D. Trimming took 0 bases from V and 9 from J, leaving 15 bases between them. This CDR3 has 16 amino acids. Germline V gene sequence: CDR1 MNHEY, CDR2 SVGAGI. CDR3 in DNA: TGTGCCAGCAGTTACTCCCGGACCGTCAACGGTTCACCCCTCCACTTT. Translated: CASSYSRTVNGSPLHF.

V gene TRBV5-1 combines with J gene TRBJ2-1, with 14 bases matching TRBD2. The V and J ends lost 0 bases and 7 bases, in that order; junction bases with no gene match: 3. The CDR3 covers 16 residues. CDR1 and CDR2 (germline): SGHRS, YFSETQ. Here the CDR3 reads CASSLGRTSGRNEQFF. For the CDR3, the DNA is TGCGCCAGCAGCTTGGGCCGGACTAGCGGGAGGAATGAGCAGTTCTTC. The full variable domain, rest sourced from reference TRBV5-1 and TRBJ2-1, is KAGVTQTPRYLIKTRGQQVTLSCSPISGHRSVSWYQQTPGQGLQFLFEYFSETQRNKGNFPGRFSGRQFSNSRSEMNVSTLELGDSALYLCASSLGRTSGRNEQFFGPGTRLTVL.

The V gene is TRBV19, the J gene TRBJ1-2; TRBD1 agrees at 9 bases. V shed 5 bases and J 4 bases; nucleotides not matched to a gene: 2. The germline V gene encodes CDR1 LNHDA and CDR2 SQIVND (reference sequence). CDR3 length equals 13 residues. The CDR3 protein is CASSVTGGYGYTF. CDR3 DNA sequence: TGTGCCAGTAGTGTGACAGGGGGCTATGGCTACACCTTC.

A single count supports this clone. The rearrangement links TRBV15 to TRBJ2-5; D assignment may be TRBD1 or TRBD2 (5 bases each). The germline gives CDR1 LNHNV, CDR2 YYDKDF (reference sequence). Trimming shortened V by 5 bases and J by 5 bases, and 15 bases separated the two germline ends. This CDR3 spans 14 amino acids. CDR3: CATSGTRKAETQYF. The CDR3, as DNA: TGTGCCACCAGCGGGACCCGAAAAGCGGAGACCCAGTACTTC.

V usage is TRBV6-2 or TRBV6-3 and J usage is TRBJ2-7, with D unresolved. The germline CDR1 and CDR2 sequences are MNHEY and SVGEGT. V was trimmed by 5 bases and J by 2 bases, leaving 13 bases between them. The CDR3 contains 14 residues. The CDR3 loop reads CASSIGRSAYEQYF. In nucleotides, the CDR3 is TGTGCCAGCAGTATTGGACGGAGCGCCTACGAGCAGTACTTC.

This chain joins TRBV12-3 or TRBV12-4 and TRBJ2-2; D is uncertain. The V end lost 8 bases, the J end lost 8 bases, and 12 bases lay between the germline ends. This CDR3 is 12 amino acids long. CDR3 region: CASLITPGELFF. The CDR3 DNA is TGTGCCAGCCTAATAACCCCGGGGGAGCTGTTTTTT.

The V and J genes are TRBV7-2 and TRBJ1-3; TRBD1 might be the D (5 bases). Germline CDR1 reads SGHTA; CDR2 reads FQGNSA. V lost 5 bases, J lost 0 bases, and 8 bases lay in between. CDR3 length equals 14 residues. Here the CDR3 reads CASSPGHSGNTIYF. In DNA, the CDR3 is TGTGCCAGCAGCCCTGGACACTCTGGAAACACCATATATTTT.